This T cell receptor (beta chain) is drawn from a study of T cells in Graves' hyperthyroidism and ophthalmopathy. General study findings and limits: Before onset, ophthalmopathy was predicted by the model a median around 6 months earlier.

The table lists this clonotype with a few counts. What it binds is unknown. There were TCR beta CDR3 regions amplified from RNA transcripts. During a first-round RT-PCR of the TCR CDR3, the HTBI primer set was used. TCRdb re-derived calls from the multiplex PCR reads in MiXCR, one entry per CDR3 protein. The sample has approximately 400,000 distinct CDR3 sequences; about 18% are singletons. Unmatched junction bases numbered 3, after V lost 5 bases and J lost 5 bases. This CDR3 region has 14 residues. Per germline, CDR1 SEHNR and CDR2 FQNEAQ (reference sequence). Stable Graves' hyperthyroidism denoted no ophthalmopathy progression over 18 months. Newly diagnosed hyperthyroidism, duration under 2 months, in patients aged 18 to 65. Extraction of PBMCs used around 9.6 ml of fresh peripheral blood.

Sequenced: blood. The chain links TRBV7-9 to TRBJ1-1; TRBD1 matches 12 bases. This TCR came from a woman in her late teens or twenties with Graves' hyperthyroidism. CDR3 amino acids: CASSRDRGRTEAFF. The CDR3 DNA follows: TGTGCCAGCAGCCGGGACAGGGGGCGAACTGAAGCTTTCTTT.